Below, one T cell receptor beta chain is given with its context. The target antigen is unknown. The data were taken from a study of immune evolution from preneoplasia to lung adenocarcinoma. Regarding the study as a whole: Later-stage lesions appeared to have more T cells, more diversity, less clonality.

With V trimmed by 7 bases and J by 2 bases, 7 bases remained unmatched. The V gene's germline CDR1 is MNHNY and CDR2 SVGAGI (reference sequence). The CDR3 consists of 14 residues. The repertoire was sequenced with immunoSEQ multiplex PCR; TCRdb's copy has only in-frame clones and lacks some. The sample yields more than 4,000 clones, 77% seen once. The receptor comes from a person in their sixties or seventies with lung adenocarcinoma. The sequenced sample consisted of FFPE adjacent normal lung tissue. The rearrangement joins TRBV6-6 to TRBJ1-1, with TRBD1 matching 7 bases. The CDR3 DNA sequence: TGTGCCAGCATAAGGGGGACAGTCAACACTGAAGCTTTCTTT. The encoded protein is CASIRGTVNTEAFF.